Each of the 3 T cell receptor beta chains below was sequenced from the same sample in a study of OX40 agonist ivuxolimab in advanced cancers. Clones were read by immunoSEQ multiplex PCR, and TCRdb kept only the in-frame ones, dropping some. The sample contains 50,000 to 55,000 clones, about 80% of which appear only once. The input for sequencing was CD4+ or CD8+ T cells sorted from blood, taken in a trial of the OX40 agonist ivuxolimab. The source is an adult with an advanced solid tumor such as melanoma, head and neck, liver or kidney cancer.

The CDR3 DNA is TGCGCCAGCCGAGGCGGGGGGGCCCGGGAGACCCAGTACTTC. Protein sequence: CASRGGGARETQYF. This chain links TRBV10-2 with TRBJ2-5, with 9 nucleotides matching TRBD2. After removal of 8 bases from V and 5 bases from J, the junction contained 9 bases not matched to a gene. There are 14 residues in the CDR3. Germline values: CDR1 WSHSY, CDR2 SAAADI.

CDR3 sequence: CASSSFYEQYF. The CDR3 DNA reads as TGTGCCAGCAGTTCCTTCTACGAGCAGTACTTC. The chain carries TRBV28 and TRBJ2-7; D not resolved. The CDR3 has 11 amino acids. Deletions cut 4 bases from V and 3 bases from J, with 4 bases between. CDR1 and CDR2 from the germline V gene are MDHEN and SYDVKM. Full variable domain (outside the CDR3, taken from reference TRBV28 and TRBJ2-7): DVKVTQSSRYLVKRTGEKVFLECVQDMDHENMFWYRQDPGLGLRLIYFSYDVKMKEKGDIPEGYSVSREKKERFSLILESASTNQTSMYLCASSSFYEQYFGPGTRLTVT.

The chain links TRBV11-2 to TRBJ2-1; tentatively, D is TRBD2 (6 bases). CDR1 and CDR2 (germline): SGHAT, FQNNGV. Trimming stripped 1 base from V and 3 bases from J, with 19 bases between. The CDR3 consists of 18 residues. Here the CDR3 DNA reads TGTGCCAGCAGCTTAGTATTGTCGAGCGGAGGGATCTACAATGAGCAGTTCTTC. Protein sequence: CASSLVLSSGGIYNEQFF.